This TCR beta chain was profiled in a study of blood T cell repertoires in COVID-19. Study context: Italy, Spain and the United States were the sources of the convalescent and acute COVID-19 samples.

The ends lost 8 bases at V and 2 bases at J; junction bases unmatched: 12. Germline lookup yields CDR1 LNHDA and CDR2 SQIVND (reference sequence). The CDR3 is made up of 18 amino acids. This study enrolled people aged about 18 to 100 from about two dozen US geographic areas. Assignment of participants to cohorts was predicated upon participant-reported clinical history. Original processing notes: Amplification with reference gene primers provided the estimates of nucleated cell counts. The table came from immunoSEQ multiplex PCR; TCRdb's copy has only in-frame clones and leaves some out. V and J calls and clone size are as listed in that table; D and trimming were resolved from the DNA. This table holds more than 300,000 clones, approximately 92% found once.

This receptor was taken from a woman in her 30s who had recovered from COVID-19. The rearrangement links TRBV19 to TRBJ2-2; 12 nucleotides line up with TRBD2. Sequencing input: PBMCs or T cells enriched from blood (not recorded which). The CDR3 sequence is CASRLHGLAGTNTGELFF. The CDR3 nucleotides read TGTGCCAGTCGCTTACACGGACTAGCGGGGACTAACACCGGGGAGCTGTTTTTT.